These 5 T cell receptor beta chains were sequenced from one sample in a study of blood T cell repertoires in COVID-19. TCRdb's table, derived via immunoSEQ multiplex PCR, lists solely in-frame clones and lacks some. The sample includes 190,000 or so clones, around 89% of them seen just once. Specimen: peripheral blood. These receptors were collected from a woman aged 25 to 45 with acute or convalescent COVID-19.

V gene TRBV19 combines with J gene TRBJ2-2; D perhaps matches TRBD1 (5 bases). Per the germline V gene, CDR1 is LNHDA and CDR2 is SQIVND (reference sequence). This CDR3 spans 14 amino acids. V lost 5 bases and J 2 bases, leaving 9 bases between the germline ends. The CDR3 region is CASSSGHNTGELFF. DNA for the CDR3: TGTGCCAGTAGTTCCGGACATAACACCGGGGAGCTGTTTTTT.

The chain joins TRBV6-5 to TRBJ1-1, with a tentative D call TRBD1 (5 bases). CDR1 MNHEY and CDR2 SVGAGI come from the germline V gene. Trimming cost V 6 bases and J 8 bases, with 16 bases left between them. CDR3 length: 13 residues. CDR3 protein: CASRRGFGTEAFF. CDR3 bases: TGTGCCAGCAGACGGGGGTTTGGGACCGAAGCTTTCTTT.

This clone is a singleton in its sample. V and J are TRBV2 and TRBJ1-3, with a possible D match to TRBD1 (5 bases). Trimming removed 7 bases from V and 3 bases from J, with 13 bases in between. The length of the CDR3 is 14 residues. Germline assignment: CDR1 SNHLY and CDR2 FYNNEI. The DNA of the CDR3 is TGTGCCAGCAAGGCAGGGCACAGTGGAAACACCATATATTTT. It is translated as CASKAGHSGNTIYF. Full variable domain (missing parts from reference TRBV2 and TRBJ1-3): EPEVTQTPSHQVTQMGQEVILRCVPISNHLYFYWYRQILGQKVEFLVSFYNNEISEKSEIFDDQFSVERPDGSNFTLKIRSTKLEDSAMYFCASKAGHSGNTIYFGEGSWLTVV.

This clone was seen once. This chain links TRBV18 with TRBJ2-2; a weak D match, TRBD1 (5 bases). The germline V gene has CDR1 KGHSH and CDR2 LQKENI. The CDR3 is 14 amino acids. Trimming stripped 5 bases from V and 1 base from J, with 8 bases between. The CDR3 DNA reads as TGTGCCAGCTCAGGCGACAGGAACACCGGGGAGCTGTTTTTT. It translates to CASSGDRNTGELFF.

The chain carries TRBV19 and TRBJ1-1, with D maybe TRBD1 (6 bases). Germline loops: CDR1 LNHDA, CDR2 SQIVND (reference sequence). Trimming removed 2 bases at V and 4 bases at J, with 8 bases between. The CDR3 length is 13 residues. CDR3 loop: CASSIPRGTEAFF. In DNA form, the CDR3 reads TGTGCCAGTAGTATACCCAGGGGCACTGAAGCTTTCTTT.